This paragraph covers one T cell receptor (beta chain) sequence. This sample was included in a study of stem cell transplantation in POMP-related autoinflammatory disease. This table comes from immunoSEQ multiplex PCR, and its TCRdb copy is limited to in-frame clones, with some not included. The sample records tens of thousands of clones, approximately 90% being singletons. The clonotype was recovered from a human patient with POMP-related autoinflammation and immune dysregulation (PRAID). The graft donor may be the source of some T cells. The sequencing here drew on CD4+ T cells from PBMCs, taken after stem cell transplantation.

The CDR3 reads CATSLDKRTDTQYF. The CDR3, as DNA: TGTGCCACTAGTCTCGACAAGCGCACAGATACGCAGTATTTT. This chain uses TRBV24-1 with TRBJ2-3; no clear D gene. V lost 10 bases and J lost 1, with 14 bases in between. The CDR3 has 14 amino acids. Germline CDR1 is KGHDR and CDR2 is SFDVKD.